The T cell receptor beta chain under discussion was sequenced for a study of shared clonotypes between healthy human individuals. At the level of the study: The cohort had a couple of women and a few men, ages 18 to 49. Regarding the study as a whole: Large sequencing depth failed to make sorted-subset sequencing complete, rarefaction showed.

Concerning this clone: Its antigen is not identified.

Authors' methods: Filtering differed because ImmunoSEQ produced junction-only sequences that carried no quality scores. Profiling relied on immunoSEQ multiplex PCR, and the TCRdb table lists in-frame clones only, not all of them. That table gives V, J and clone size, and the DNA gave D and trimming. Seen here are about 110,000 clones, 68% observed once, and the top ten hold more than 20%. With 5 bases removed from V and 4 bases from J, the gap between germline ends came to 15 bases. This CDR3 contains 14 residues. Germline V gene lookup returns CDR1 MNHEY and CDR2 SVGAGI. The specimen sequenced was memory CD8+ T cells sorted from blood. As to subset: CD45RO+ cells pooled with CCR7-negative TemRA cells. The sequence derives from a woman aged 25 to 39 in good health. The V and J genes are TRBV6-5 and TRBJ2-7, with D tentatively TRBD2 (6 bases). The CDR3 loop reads CASSPAGTLYEQYF. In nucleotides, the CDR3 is TGTGCCAGCAGTCCCGCCGGGACTCTATACGAGCAGTACTTC.